These 25 T cell receptor beta chains were sequenced from one sample in a study of response to subunit inactivated influenza vaccine. TCRdb used MiXCR to reprocess the RT-PCR reads, holding one entry per CDR3 protein. The profile shows 650,000 to 850,000 distinct CDR3 sequences, approximately 15% of them singletons. This specimen consisted of PBMCs from blood, obtained roughly 2 weeks before vaccination. The receptors stem from a man aged 45-65 years who received an inactivated influenza vaccine.

This clonotype was counted a few times. The chain recombines TRBV10-3 with TRBJ2-1; D gene unclear. Germline-derived CDR1 and CDR2 are ENHRY and SYGVKD. The CDR3 length is 15 residues. Trimming shortened V by 0 bases and J by 6 bases, and 12 bases separated the two germline ends. The CDR3 protein is CAISESSTPFNEQFF. Written as DNA, the CDR3 is TGTGCCATCAGTGAGTCGAGTACGCCTTTCAATGAGCAGTTCTTC.

Ten or more counts support this clonotype. The chain recombines TRBV9 with TRBJ1-2; 7 bases align to TRBD1. Germline CDR1 is SGDLS and CDR2 is YYNGEE. V was clipped by 3 bases and J by 3 bases; unmatched bases: 8. The CDR3 extends over 15 amino acids. In DNA form, the CDR3 reads TGTGCCAGCAGCGGGCGGACAGGACAAGACTATGGCTACACCTTC. Residues: CASSGRTGQDYGYTF.

The gene calls are TRBV7-2 and TRBJ2-5, with 8 bases aligning to TRBD2. The J segment lost 7 bases and the V segment lost 2 bases, leaving 0 bases of the junction unmatched. The germline gives CDR1 SGHTA, CDR2 FQGNSA. The CDR3 runs 12 residues. CDR3 nucleotides: TGTGCCAGCAGCTTAACTAGCGGGACCCAGTACTTC. This gives the protein CASSLTSGTQYF.

This clonotype was recorded at least ten times. The chain links TRBV12-3 or TRBV12-4 to TRBJ2-1; D is tentatively TRBD1 or TRBD2 (5 bases each). Trimming pared 8 bases from V and 0 bases from J, leaving 11 bases between. The CDR3 runs 14 residues. This CDR3 is CASGKGSSYNEQFF. CDR3 coding DNA: TGTGCCAGCGGAAAGGGGAGCTCCTACAATGAGCAGTTCTTC.

This clonotype was counted ten times or more. The chain has TRBV5-1 and TRBJ1-4; D call uncertain. Between the trimmed V and J ends, which lost 0 bases and 4 bases, there was a span of 7 bases. Germline loops: CDR1 SGHRS, CDR2 YFSETQ. The CDR3 has 14 amino acids. The CDR3 nucleotides read TGCGCCAGCAGCTTGGGTCAGATTAATGAAAAACTGTTTTTT. This sequence encodes CASSLGQINEKLFF.

This clonotype showed up many times. V usage is TRBV10-3 and J usage is TRBJ2-2, with TRBD2 as a possible D gene (5 bases). Trimming took 8 bases from V and 0 from J, leaving 19 bases between them. The CDR3 sequence is 17 residues long. Per germline, CDR1 ENHRY and CDR2 SYGVKD. CDR3 sequence (DNA): TGTGCCATCTCCCCAGGCATCGGGAACGCGAACACCGGGGAGCTGTTTTTT. This translates into CAISPGIGNANTGELFF.

This clonotype was seen a handful of times. The chain carries TRBV3-1 and TRBJ2-1; 13 bases match TRBD2. The CDR3 has 16 amino acids. The V and J ends lost 4 bases and 7 bases, in that order; junction bases with no gene match: 7. CDR1 LGHDT and CDR2 YNNKEL come from the germline V gene (reference sequence). The chain's CDR3 is CASSRKLAGGPNEQFF. CDR3 nucleotide sequence: TGTGCCAGCAGCCGTAAACTAGCGGGAGGGCCTAATGAGCAGTTCTTC.

At least ten counts were recorded for this clonotype. The rearrangement joins TRBV5-1 to TRBJ1-6; no clear D gene. CDR1 is SGHRS and CDR2 is YFSETQ in the germline V gene. Deletions cut 10 bases from V and 3 bases from J, with 14 bases between. The length of the CDR3 is 14 residues. Here the CDR3 reads CASASHGYNSPLHF. The CDR3 region has the DNA TGCGCCTCAGCAAGTCACGGCTATAATTCACCCCTCCACTTT.

This clonotype has at least ten counts. This rearrangement joins TRBV12-3 or TRBV12-4 to TRBJ2-1; D is perhaps TRBD2 (6 bases). This CDR3 region has 14 residues. Trimming left V 0 bases short and J 3 bases short, with 6 bases between. As DNA, the CDR3 is TGTGCCAGCAGTTTAGCGGGAGGCTACAATGAGCAGTTCTTC. It yields the protein CASSLAGGYNEQFF.

This clonotype came up a few times. The chain joins TRBV20-1 to TRBJ2-1, with D possibly being TRBD2 (5 bases). Germline lookup yields CDR1 DFQATT and CDR2 SNEGSKA (reference sequence). V lost 3 bases and J lost 9, with 12 bases in between. CDR3 length: 12 residues. CDR3 DNA sequence: TGCAGTGCTAGTCGGGGATGGGGTGAGCAGTTCTTC. As protein: CSASRGWGEQFF.

This clonotype was detected ten times or more. The V gene is TRBV12-3 or TRBV12-4, the J gene TRBJ1-5; the D gene is possibly TRBD1 (6 bases). The CDR3 is made up of 14 amino acids. Trimming stripped 7 bases from V and 3 bases from J, with 13 bases between. CDR3 sequence (DNA): TGTGCCAGCAAAATCAGGGGACACAATCAGCCCCAGCATTTT. Its protein product is CASKIRGHNQPQHF.

In DNA, the CDR3 is TGTGCCAGCAGCGGAGTGGGGGGAGGACCTGAAGCTTTCTTT. It codes for CASSGVGGGPEAFF. The chain links TRBV7-2 to TRBJ1-1; a possible D gene is TRBD1 (5 bases). CDR1 and CDR2 (germline): SGHTA, FQGNSA. The V and J ends lost 5 bases and 6 bases respectively, with 16 bases between them. The CDR3 spans 14 residues. Full variable domain (remainder filled in from reference TRBV7-2 and TRBJ1-1): GAGVSQSPSNKVTEKGKDVELRCDPISGHTALYWYRQSLGQGLEFLIYFQGNSAPDKSGLPSDRFSAERTGGSVSTLTIQRTQQEDSAVYLCASSGVGGGPEAFFGQGTRLTVV.

This clonotype occurred a few times. The chain is built from TRBV12-3 or TRBV12-4 and TRBJ2-5, with TRBD1 as a possible D gene (6 bases). Trimming stripped 5 bases from V and 1 base from J, with 11 bases between. The length of the CDR3 is 14 residues. CDR3 bases: TGTGCCAGCAGTGCCGACAGGATCCAAGAGACCCAGTACTTC. Translation: CASSADRIQETQYF.

This clonotype was recorded many times. The chain carries TRBV5-1 and TRBJ2-5; no firm D call. V was cut by 3 bases and J by 5 bases, with 5 bases left in between. CDR3 length: 11 residues. Germline V gives CDR1 SGHRS, CDR2 YFSETQ. The CDR3 coding sequence is TGCGCCAGCAGCTCATTGGAGACCCAGTACTTC. Translation gives CASSSLETQYF. The full variable domain, with the rest looked up from reference TRBV5-1 and TRBJ2-5, is KAGVTQTPRYLIKTRGQQVTLSCSPISGHRSVSWYQQTPGQGLQFLFEYFSETQRNKGNFPGRFSGRQFSNSRSEMNVSTLELGDSALYLCASSSLETQYFGPGTRLLVL.

V usage is TRBV4-1 and J usage is TRBJ2-7; 7 bases agree with TRBD1. V lost 3 bases and J lost 0; bases outside the gene matches: 5. Germline CDR1 MGHRA, CDR2 YSYEKL. The CDR3 covers 15 residues. The DNA for the CDR3 is TGCGCCAGCAGCCAGGAAGACAGGGCCTCCTACGAGCAGTACTTC. Encoded protein: CASSQEDRASYEQYF.

This clonotype was detected a few times. V usage is TRBV27 and J usage is TRBJ1-2; a weak D match, TRBD1 (6 bases). Germline CDR1 reads MNHEY; CDR2 reads SMNVEV (reference sequence). V dropped 3 bases and J dropped 8 bases, with 13 bases sitting between them. This CDR3 region has 13 residues. CDR3 in amino acids: CASSFRDKRGYTF. For the CDR3, the DNA is TGTGCCAGCAGTTTCCGGGACAAGCGAGGCTACACCTTC.

This clonotype has a handful of counts. The rearrangement links TRBV15 to TRBJ2-5; the D gene is possibly TRBD2 (5 bases). Germline V lookup: CDR1 LNHNV, CDR2 YYDKDF (reference sequence). The CDR3 covers 15 residues. Trimming took off 0 bases at V and 1 base at J, with 9 bases between the two ends. CDR3 region: CATSRDRGIQETQYF. CDR3 DNA: TGTGCCACCAGCAGAGATCGGGGAATCCAAGAGACCCAGTACTTC.

Only a few counts were recorded for this clonotype. The chain carries TRBV23-1 and TRBJ1-2; D gene uncertain. TRBV23-1 is noted as an ORF with a role that remains uncertain. The CDR3 spans 12 residues. Trimming pared 3 bases from V and 8 bases from J, leaving 10 bases between. The CDR3 DNA sequence: TGCGCCAGCAGTCAGGGTGCCCTCGGCTACACCTTC. This encodes CASSQGALGYTF.

The chain employs TRBV6-5 and TRBJ2-7; 9 positions agree with TRBD1. The CDR3 totals 15 residues. The ends lost 2 bases at V and 6 bases at J; junction bases unmatched: 8. CDR1 and CDR2 (germline): MNHEY, SVGAGI. CDR3 sequence: CASSYVQGAGGEQYF. CDR3 in DNA: TGTGCCAGCAGTTACGTACAGGGGGCAGGGGGCGAGCAGTACTTC.

The V and J genes are TRBV12-3 or TRBV12-4 and TRBJ2-4; D is uncertain. This CDR3 contains 13 residues. V dropped 6 bases and J dropped 9 bases, with 15 bases sitting between them. CDR3 sequence (DNA): TGTGCCAGCAGCCTGCCGGCAGTTCGCATTCAGTACTTC. This translates into CASSLPAVRIQYF.

The genes are TRBV9 and TRBJ2-3, with D possibly TRBD2 on 6 matching bases. Germline values: CDR1 SGDLS, CDR2 YYNGEE. Trimming cost V 4 bases and J 4 bases, with 10 bases left between them. The CDR3 has 13 residues. The CDR3: CASSSGTSDTQYF. The CDR3 bases are TGTGCCAGCAGCTCAGGGACTTCAGATACGCAGTATTTT.

This chain uses TRBV28 with TRBJ2-5, with no clear D. CDR3 length: 14 amino acids. V was trimmed by 2 bases and J by 1 base, leaving 8 bases between them. In germline, CDR1 is MDHEN, CDR2 SYDVKM. CDR3 nucleotides: TGTGCCAGCAGTTTAAGCTGGGGCCAAGAGACCCAGTACTTC. Translating gives CASSLSWGQETQYF.

This clonotype was observed a few times. This rearrangement joins TRBV4-2 to TRBJ2-3, with D maybe TRBD1 (5 bases). CDR3 length equals 14 residues. Germline assignment: CDR1 LGHNA and CDR2 YNFKEQ. V was cut by 1 base and J by 4 bases, with 9 bases left in between. CDR3 nucleotides: TGTGCCAGCAGCCAAGGAACAGGATCAGATACGCAGTATTTT. Translated, it gives CASSQGTGSDTQYF.

The J gene is TRBJ2-7, the V gene TRBV12-3 or TRBV12-4; tentative D call: TRBD2 (5 bases). V gave up 7 bases and J gave up 0 bases, with 13 bases separating them. The CDR3 runs to 14 residues. This CDR3 is CASTLDGDSYEQYF. The CDR3, as DNA: TGTGCCAGCACCCTGGACGGGGACTCCTACGAGCAGTACTTC.

This clonotype appeared many times. The rearrangement uses TRBV28 and TRBJ2-3; tentatively, D is TRBD2 (5 bases). This CDR3 region has 21 residues. V shed 5 bases and J shed 2 bases, with 32 bases lying between them. CDR1 and CDR2 from the germline V gene are MDHEN and SYDVKM. The CDR3 here is CASSPQPIYRSGLSFTDTQYF. For the CDR3, the DNA is TGTGCCAGCAGTCCTCAGCCCATTTACAGATCCGGACTGAGCTTCACAGATACGCAGTATTTT.